This T cell receptor (beta chain) derives from a study of brain T cells in children with intractable seizures. Points from the study as a whole: Pre- and post-surgery blood differed in depth, so pre-surgery absences may be undersampling. Viral specificity was inferred only from CDR3 similarity; HCMV serostatus was unknown.

The CDR3 sequence is 14 residues long. V lost 5 bases to trimming and J lost 6 bases, with 16 bases between them. The germline CDR1 and CDR2 sequences are SGHAT and FQNNGV. Concerning this clone itself: What it recognizes is unknown.

Data came from immunoSEQ multiplex PCR; TCRdb stores just in-frame clones and leaves some out. The sample carries 88,000 or so clones, roughly 89% recorded once. Surgery cases with the highest brain T cell transcript signatures were chosen for sequencing. Pre-surgery treatment included at least one anti-epileptic drug. This chain links TRBV11-2 with TRBJ1-1, with D unclear. The starting material was peripheral blood, obtained at surgery. The sequence was collected from a girl aged 2-15 years with Rasmussen encephalitis and intractable seizures. CDR3 sequence reads: CASSPDPADPEAFF. In DNA, the CDR3 is TGTGCCAGCAGCCCCGACCCGGCAGACCCTGAAGCTTTCTTT.